A selection of T cell receptor beta chains follows, all from one sample in a study of blood T cell repertoires in COVID-19. Clones were sequenced by immunoSEQ multiplex PCR, and TCRdb holds only the in-frame ones, with some missing. Of 200,000 to 250,000 clones listed, around 80% are singletons. The sequenced sample consisted of PBMCs or T cells enriched from blood (not recorded which). These receptors all come from a man aged 25 to 40 with acute COVID-19. Each CDR3 is given with its conserved first and last residue. The D gene is left open where the match is weak. Clone size is given for some rows only: seen once, a few or many times, or a class if the clone is expanded.

CDR3 protein	CDR3 DNA	V gene	clone size	D gene	J gene
CASSVKGGHGELFF	TGTGCCAGCAGCGTAAAAGGGGGCCACGGGGAGCTGTTTTTT	TRBV9	.	TRBD1	TRBJ2-2
CASSFTRVPSPRSSYEQYF	TGTGCCAGCAGCTTTACCAGGGTGCCCTCCCCTCGGAGCTCCTACGAGCAGTACTTC	TRBV5-7	few	.	TRBJ2-7
CASSGATGQNTIYF	TGTGCCAGCAGCGGCGCGACAGGGCAAAACACCATATATTTT	TRBV9	.	TRBD1	TRBJ1-3
CASRPGQVPYGYTF	TGTGCCAGCAGGCCGGGACAGGTCCCCTATGGCTACACCTTC	TRBV6-5	.	TRBD1	TRBJ1-2
CSGRGVDYGYTF	TGCAGCGGCAGGGGAGTTGACTATGGCTACACCTTC	TRBV29-1	.	.	TRBJ1-2
CASSPTRAGELFF	TGTGCCAGTAGCCCGACTAGGGCCGGGGAGCTGTTTTTT	TRBV19	few	.	TRBJ2-2
CATSGYTEAFF	TGTGCCACCAGCGGCTACACTGAAGCTTTCTTT	TRBV15	.	.	TRBJ1-1
CAWSLKGLAMDTQYF	TGTGCCTGGAGTCTCAAAGGACTAGCGATGGATACGCAGTATTTT	TRBV30	.	TRBD2	TRBJ2-3
CASSQRPGTPNTGELFF	TGTGCCAGCAGCCAAAGGCCAGGGACACCGAACACCGGGGAGCTGTTTTTT	TRBV3-1/TRBV3-2	.	.	TRBJ2-2
CASSPKKTSGGTDTQYF	TGCGCCAGCAGCCCTAAAAAAACTAGCGGGGGTACAGATACGCAGTATTTT	TRBV4-1	.	TRBD2	TRBJ2-3
CASSAAPNYEQYF	TGTGCCAGCAGCGCTGCGCCCAACTACGAGCAGTACTTC	TRBV9	.	.	TRBJ2-7
CASRGPTGTNYGYTF	TGTGCCAGCAGAGGGCCGACAGGGACTAACTATGGCTACACCTTC	TRBV2	.	TRBD1	TRBJ1-2
CASSGLAGAYNEQFF	TGTGCCAGCAGCGGTCTAGCGGGGGCATACAATGAGCAGTTCTTC	TRBV9	.	TRBD2	TRBJ2-1
CASSLVTQGEAFF	TGCGCCAGCAGCTTGGTTACACAGGGAGAAGCTTTCTTT	TRBV5-1	.	.	TRBJ1-1
CASSGTENTEAFF	TGTGCCAGCAGCGGGACAGAGAACACTGAAGCTTTCTTT	TRBV6-4	once	TRBD1	TRBJ1-1
CASSPRQKLYGYTF	TGTGCCAGCAGCCCCAGACAGAAGCTCTATGGCTACACCTTC	TRBV6-5	.	.	TRBJ1-2
CASSRPQGNTGELFF	TGTGCCAGCAGCCGTCCACAGGGAAATACCGGGGAGCTGTTTTTT	TRBV5-4	.	.	TRBJ2-2
CASSQRGQTDTQYF	TGTGCCAGCAGCCAAAGGGGGCAAACAGATACGCAGTATTTT	TRBV4-2	few	TRBD1	TRBJ2-3
CAWSQQGPEQYF	TGTGCCTGGAGTCAACAGGGGCCCGAGCAGTACTTC	TRBV30	many	TRBD1	TRBJ2-7
CSAGGAGTKYF	TGCAGTGCAGGGGGGGCGGGTACCAAGTACTTC	TRBV20-1	.	.	TRBJ2-5
CASRSWGQLDEAFF	TGTGCCAGCAGGTCGTGGGGACAGCTGGATGAAGCTTTCTTT	TRBV28	.	TRBD1	TRBJ1-1
CASATGGFRGYTF	TGTGCCAGCGCGACGGGGGGCTTTCGTGGCTACACCTTC	TRBV6-5	.	.	TRBJ1-2
CASSGSGYTF	TGTGCCAGCAGCGGAAGCGGCTACACCTTC	TRBV9	.	.	TRBJ1-2
CASSGGQQFGLGGYTF	TGTGCCAGCAGTGGGGGACAGCAGTTTGGTCTAGGTGGCTACACCTTC	TRBV6-1	.	TRBD1	TRBJ1-2
CASSPLTYRDGEQFF	TGTGCCAGCAGTCCACTTACCTACAGGGACGGTGAGCAGTTCTTC	TRBV27	.	.	TRBJ2-1
CASSATTYTEAFF	TGTGCCAGCAGCGCTACTACTTACACTGAAGCTTTCTTT	TRBV7-3	.	.	TRBJ1-1
CASVHQGAYEQYF	TGTGCCAGCGTTCATCAGGGCGCGTACGAGCAGTACTTC	TRBV28	once	.	TRBJ2-7
CASSDSPGHNTGELFF	TGTGCCAGCAGTGACTCTCCGGGACACAACACCGGGGAGCTGTTTTTT	TRBV6-4	once	.	TRBJ2-2
CASSLAGGVQETQYF	TGTGCCAGCAGCTTAGCGGGGGGGGTCCAAGAGACCCAGTACTTC	TRBV5-4	.	TRBD2	TRBJ2-5